A single sample is the source of the 24 T cell receptor beta chains below, sequenced in a study of control samples from healthy donors and cancer patients. Repertoires were generated with immunoSEQ multiplex PCR, while TCRdb's copy carries only in-frame clones and drops some. The sample contains more than 100,000 clones, around 88% of which appear only once. Input material: PBMCs. The receptors derive from a man aged 55 to 69 with lung cancer.

This sequence joins TRBV2 and TRBJ2-2; D is ambiguous. The V end was cut by 10 bases, the J end by 3 bases, with 9 bases between. This CDR3 contains 12 residues. Germline lookup yields CDR1 SNHLY and CDR2 FYNNEI. CDR3 sequence: CATSSDTGELFF. The CDR3 DNA reads TGTGCCACCAGCTCTGACACCGGGGAGCTGTTTTTT.

J is TRBJ1-1 and V is TRBV5-1, with D tentatively TRBD1 (6 bases). The CDR3 runs 14 residues. V lost 0 bases to trimming and J lost 4 bases, with 10 bases between them. Germline loops: CDR1 SGHRS, CDR2 YFSETQ. CDR3 nucleotide sequence: TGCGCCAGCAGCTTGGCACAGGGTATCACTGAAGCTTTCTTT. As protein: CASSLAQGITEAFF.

The chain is built from TRBV30 and TRBJ1-1; tentative D call: TRBD1 (6 bases). The CDR3 extends over 13 amino acids. Trimming left V 2 bases short and J 1 base short, with 8 bases between. CDR1 and CDR2 (germline): GTSNPN, SVGIG (reference sequence). The CDR3 spells CAWSLQGNTEAFF. The CDR3 coding sequence is TGTGCCTGGAGTTTACAGGGGAACACTGAAGCTTTCTTT.

The chain is built from TRBV30 and TRBJ2-7, with D perhaps matching TRBD1 (5 bases). This CDR3 is 13 amino acids long. V lost 1 base to trimming and J lost 0 bases, with 7 bases between them. Per the germline V gene, CDR1 is GTSNPN and CDR2 is SVGIG (reference sequence). CDR3 in DNA: TGTGCCTGGAGTGAAGACAGCTCCTACGAGCAGTACTTC. It is translated as CAWSEDSSYEQYF.

V gene TRBV7-2 combines with J gene TRBJ2-1; 10 bases agree with TRBD2. Trimming removed 9 bases from V and 12 bases from J; junction bases left unmatched: 11. The CDR3 covers 13 residues. Germline V gene lookup returns CDR1 SGHTA and CDR2 FQGNSA. CDR3 amino acids: CASGRRAGGLQFF. The CDR3 coding sequence is TGTGCCAGTGGGAGGAGAGCGGGGGGGCTGCAGTTCTTC.

The rearrangement uses TRBV4-1 and TRBJ1-4; D is ambiguous. There are 17 residues in the CDR3. Per the germline V gene, CDR1 is MGHRA and CDR2 is YSYEKL. Deletions cut 4 bases from V and 4 bases from J, with 19 bases between. The CDR3, as DNA: TGCGCCAGCAGCCGAAGGTTATCGGCTGAAAATAATGAAAAACTGTTTTTT. Protein product: CASSRRLSAENNEKLFF.

The gene calls are TRBV10-3 and TRBJ2-7, with 9 bases that match TRBD1. V shed 0 bases, J shed 1 base, and the junction held 4 bases outside the gene matches. The germline V gene encodes CDR1 ENHRY and CDR2 SYGVKD. The CDR3 totals 16 residues. In nucleotides, the CDR3 is TGTGCCATCAGTGAGTCGAGGACAGGGGATTCCTACGAGCAGTACTTC. It encodes CAISESRTGDSYEQYF.

This clone showed up just a few times. The gene calls are TRBV5-6 and TRBJ1-1; D is uncertain. Trimming left V 0 bases short and J 4 bases short, with 4 bases between. Germline CDR1 and CDR2: SGHDT and YYEEEE. CDR3 length: 12 amino acids. The CDR3 loop is CASSLVGTEAFF. DNA for the CDR3: TGTGCCAGCAGCTTGGTAGGCACTGAAGCTTTCTTT.

V and J are TRBV7-2 and TRBJ2-2, with D possibly being TRBD1 (6 bases). CDR1 is SGHTA, CDR2 FQGNSA, per germline. The CDR3 covers 15 residues. V lost 5 bases and J lost 1, with 11 bases in between. CDR3 sequence: CASSPQTGNTGELFF. The CDR3 DNA reads as TGTGCCAGCAGCCCCCAGACAGGGAACACCGGGGAGCTGTTTTTT.

V is TRBV7-3 and J is TRBJ2-3, with D perhaps TRBD2 (5 bases). Germline V gives CDR1 SGHTA, CDR2 FQGTGA. This CDR3 contains 12 residues. The germline V and J ends were trimmed by 4 bases and 5 bases, with 7 bases remaining between them. CDR3 sequence: CASSYRGDTQYF. The CDR3 region has the DNA TGTGCCAGCAGCTACCGGGGAGATACGCAGTATTTT.

This chain links TRBV4-1 with TRBJ1-1; D possibly corresponds to TRBD1 (5 bases). The germline gives CDR1 MGHRA, CDR2 YSYEKL. The CDR3 spans 13 residues. The ends were cut back, 1 base at V and 4 bases at J, with 7 bases in the middle. The CDR3 is CASSQVRGTEAFF. The CDR3 DNA sequence: TGCGCCAGCAGCCAAGTAAGGGGCACTGAAGCTTTCTTT.

This clone was seen many times. The chain uses TRBV4-1 and TRBJ1-4; 7 nucleotides align to TRBD1. The CDR3 extends over 15 amino acids. V gave up 4 bases and J gave up 8 bases; unmatched junction bases: 10. Germline lookup yields CDR1 MGHRA and CDR2 YSYEKL. The CDR3 sequence: CASSLAGGVYEKLFF. The CDR3 nucleotides are TGCGCCAGCAGCCTCGCAGGGGGAGTATACGAAAAACTGTTTTTT.

J is TRBJ2-4 and V is TRBV11-2; D unclear. The germline gives CDR1 SGHAT, CDR2 FQNNGV. V was cut by 5 bases and J by 0 bases, with 14 bases left in between. This CDR3 region has 16 residues. The CDR3 bases are TGTGCCAGCAGCCCCGACCTCTCTGGAGCCAAAAACATTCAGTACTTC. This codes for CASSPDLSGAKNIQYF.

The gene calls are TRBV12-3 or TRBV12-4 and TRBJ1-1, with D unresolved. This CDR3 region has 13 residues. Trimming stripped 6 bases from V and 3 bases from J, with 11 bases between. The CDR3 bases are TGTGCCAGCAGCTCCGGAGGGTACACTGAAGCTTTCTTT. This codes for CASSSGGYTEAFF.

The V and J genes are TRBV25-1 and TRBJ2-1; 9 bases match TRBD2. Germline trimming cut 5 bases from V and 10 bases from J; bases unmatched to any gene: 12. The germline gives CDR1 MGHDK, CDR2 SYGVNS. The CDR3 runs 15 residues. The CDR3 DNA reads as TGTGCCAGCAGTACTACCGGGACTAGCCGCTTGGAGCAGTTCTTC. Translating gives CASSTTGTSRLEQFF. The full variable domain, with the rest looked up from reference TRBV25-1 and TRBJ2-1, is EADIYQTPRYLVIGTGKKITLECSQTMGHDKMYWYQQDPGMELHLIHYSYGVNSTEKGDLSSESTVSRIRTEHFPLTLESARPSHTSQYLCASSTTGTSRLEQFFGPGTRLTVL.

The chain couples TRBV10-1 to TRBJ1-1; 9 nucleotides line up with TRBD1. V shed 2 bases, J shed 1 base, and the junction held 2 bases outside the gene matches. The CDR3 is 15 residues long. The germline V gene encodes CDR1 WNHNN and CDR2 SYGVQD (reference sequence). CDR3 amino acids: CASSERDRANTEAFF. CDR3 in DNA: TGCGCCAGCAGTGAGAGGGACAGGGCGAACACTGAAGCTTTCTTT.

The chain uses TRBV5-1 and TRBJ2-7; 11 bases fit TRBD1. In germline, CDR1 is SGHRS, CDR2 YFSETQ. CDR3 length: 15 amino acids. V shed 4 bases and J 3 bases; nucleotides not matched to a gene: 6. The CDR3 region has the DNA TGCGCCAGCAGCGTTGGGACAGGGGGATTCTACGAGCAGTACTTC. This gives the protein CASSVGTGGFYEQYF.

V usage is TRBV6-5 and J usage is TRBJ1-4; the D gene is possibly TRBD1 (5 bases). V lost 1 base to trimming and J lost 7 bases, with 13 bases between them. Germline CDR1 is MNHEY and CDR2 is SVGAGI. There are 15 residues in the CDR3. The CDR3 DNA is TGTGCCAGCAGTTACTTTGGGGTAGGGGTTGAAAAACTGTTTTTT. The encoded protein is CASSYFGVGVEKLFF.

The chain recombines TRBV14 with TRBJ2-1; possibly TRBD2 for D (7 bases). The germline V gene encodes CDR1 SGHDN and CDR2 FVKESK. The CDR3 contains 16 residues. V was trimmed by 3 bases and J by 3 bases, leaving 15 bases between them. CDR3 in amino acids: CASSQRGGGRYNEQFF. In nucleotides, the CDR3 is TGTGCCAGCAGCCAGCGGGGAGGGGGTCGCTACAATGAGCAGTTCTTC.

J is TRBJ1-5 and V is TRBV3-1 (or the pseudogene TRBV3-2), with D unresolved. The CDR3 length is 15 residues. CDR1 is LGHDT, CDR2 YNNKEL, per germline (reference sequence). Trimming cost V 0 bases and J 0 bases, with 6 bases left between them. The DNA for the CDR3 is TGTGCCAGCAGCCAAGATGTAAATAGCAATCAGCCCCAGCATTTT. Translation: CASSQDVNSNQPQHF.

This clone showed up just a few times. The J gene is TRBJ1-2, the V gene TRBV12-3 or TRBV12-4, with unresolved D. V was shortened by 1 base and J by 3 bases, with 6 bases between the two germline ends. This CDR3 comprises 13 residues. The CDR3 bases are TGTGCCAGCAGTTTAGGCAGCTACTATGGCTACACCTTC. It encodes CASSLGSYYGYTF.

The gene calls are TRBV4-1 and TRBJ2-1; 9 positions agree with TRBD2. The CDR3 runs to 15 residues. With 1 base clipped from V and 2 bases from J, the junction kept 0 bases outside the gene matches. The V gene's germline CDR1 is MGHRA and CDR2 YSYEKL. CDR3 protein: CASSQGLAAYNEQFF. In DNA, the CDR3 is TGCGCCAGCAGCCAAGGACTAGCGGCCTACAATGAGCAGTTCTTC.

The genes are TRBV5-6 and TRBJ1-5; unclear D gene. Germline CDR1 reads SGHDT; CDR2 reads YYEEEE. CDR3 length: 12 residues. Trimming removed 1 base at V and 4 bases at J, with 3 bases between. The CDR3 region is CASSLRNQPQHF. The CDR3, as DNA: TGTGCCAGCAGCTTGAGAAATCAGCCCCAGCATTTT. Together with reference TRBV5-6 and TRBJ1-5, the CDR3 gives the full variable domain: DAGVTQSPTHLIKTRGQQVTLRCSPKSGHDTVSWYQQALGQGPQFIFQYYEEEERQRGNFPDRFSGHQFPNYSSELNVNALLLGDSALYLCASSLRNQPQHFGDGTRLSIL.

The chain uses TRBV30 and TRBJ1-2; D possibly corresponds to TRBD1 (6 bases). V lost 1 base and J lost 4, with 10 bases in between. Germline CDR1 reads GTSNPN; CDR2 reads SVGIG (reference sequence). CDR3 length equals 13 residues. The CDR3 sequence: CAWSGQVGYGYTF. CDR3 in DNA: TGTGCCTGGAGTGGACAGGTGGGCTATGGCTACACCTTC.